Listed here are 9 T cell receptor beta chains from one sample, sequenced in a study of T cell responses to AZD1222 COVID-19 vaccine. Assay: immunoSEQ multiplex PCR; the TCRdb copy retains only in-frame clones and omits some. The data contain some 140,000 clones, approximately 87% of them singletons. The sequenced sample was peripheral blood, obtained on day 0 of MenACWY control vaccination. These receptors were collected from an adult in good health.

V and J are TRBV6-1 and TRBJ1-2; D perhaps matches TRBD1 (6 bases). Trimming removed 4 bases at V and 0 bases at J, with 15 bases between. The CDR3 runs to 16 residues. CDR1 and CDR2 from the germline V gene are MNHNS and SASEGT. CDR3 in DNA: TGTGCCAGCAGTGGGGGGGGGCTGCGGGCTAACTATGGCTACACCTTC. This gives the protein CASSGGGLRANYGYTF.

The chain employs TRBV5-4 and TRBJ2-6; D might be TRBD2 (6 bases). CDR1 SGHNT and CDR2 YYREEE come from the germline V gene (reference sequence). With 3 bases removed from V and 2 bases from J, the gap between germline ends came to 9 bases. CDR3 size: 15 residues. The CDR3 loop is CASSWDFPGANVLTF. Written as DNA, the CDR3 is TGTGCCAGCAGCTGGGACTTCCCTGGGGCCAACGTCCTGACTTTC.

The chain recombines TRBV18 with TRBJ2-6, with D perhaps matching TRBD2 (6 bases). This CDR3 is 21 amino acids long. Germline lookup yields CDR1 KGHSH and CDR2 LQKENI. V was cut by 3 bases and J by 0 bases, with 24 bases left in between. The CDR3 here is CASSPSPIAGNLNSGANVLTF. The CDR3, as DNA: TGTGCCAGCTCACCTTCCCCCATCGCGGGGAACCTTAACTCTGGGGCCAACGTCCTGACTTTC. The variable domain in full, with the rest retrieved from reference TRBV18 and TRBJ2-6, is NAGVMQNPRHLVRRRGQEARLRCSPMKGHSHVYWYRQLPEEGLKFMVYLQKENIIDESGMPKERFSAEFPKEGPSILRIQQVVRGDSAAYFCASSPSPIAGNLNSGANVLTFGAGSRLTVL.

This clone was detected a few times. In nucleotides, the CDR3 is TGTGCCAGCAGCAAGAGGCGGAGCACCGGGGAGCTGTTTTTT. Its translation is CASSKRRSTGELFF. The chain couples TRBV7-3 to TRBJ2-2; no definite D call. The germline gives CDR1 SGHTA, CDR2 FQGTGA. Trimming took off 5 bases at V and 4 bases at J, with 11 bases between the two ends. The CDR3 has 14 residues.

The chain couples TRBV5-4 to TRBJ1-2; D call uncertain. This CDR3 contains 13 residues. V lost 4 bases to trimming and J lost 6 bases, with 13 bases between them. The V gene's germline CDR1 is SGHNT and CDR2 YYREEE (reference sequence). The CDR3 nucleotides read TGTGCCAGCAGCCGGACTGCAATCGATGGCTACACCTTC. It is translated as CASSRTAIDGYTF.

The chain carries TRBV27 and TRBJ2-7, with D unresolved. V lost 3 bases and J lost 2, with 14 bases in between. Looked up from germline, CDR1 is MNHEY and CDR2 is SMNVEV (reference sequence). The CDR3 contains 15 residues. The CDR3 DNA reads TGTGCCAGCAGTTTCCCATACCATTTGGCCTACGAGCAGTACGTC. Encoded protein: CASSFPYHLAYEQYV.

The rearrangement uses TRBV29-1 and TRBJ2-7, with D perhaps TRBD1 (6 bases). Germline CDR1 and CDR2: SQVTM and ANQGSEA. The V end lost 5 bases, the J end lost 0 bases, and 11 bases lay between the germline ends. The CDR3 consists of 13 residues. The CDR3 nucleotides read TGCAGCGTTTTAGGACAGTACTCCTACGAGCAGTACTTC. It yields the protein CSVLGQYSYEQYF.

V usage is TRBV27 and J usage is TRBJ2-3; weak D call: TRBD1 (5 bases). Germline V gives CDR1 MNHEY, CDR2 SMNVEV (reference sequence). V lost 3 bases and J 4 bases, leaving 11 bases between the germline ends. The CDR3 covers 14 residues. CDR3 protein: CASSFKQAPDTQYF. The CDR3 coding sequence is TGTGCCAGCAGTTTTAAACAGGCCCCAGATACGCAGTATTTT.

The chain carries TRBV5-1 and TRBJ2-5; 14 nucleotides align to TRBD2. With 4 bases clipped from V and 4 bases from J, the junction kept 9 bases outside the gene matches. This CDR3 is 17 amino acids long. The germline V gene has CDR1 SGHRS and CDR2 YFSETQ. CDR3 sequence reads: CASSLGTSGRVSETQYF. The CDR3 bases are TGCGCCAGCAGCCTAGGGACTAGCGGGAGAGTTTCAGAGACCCAGTACTTC.